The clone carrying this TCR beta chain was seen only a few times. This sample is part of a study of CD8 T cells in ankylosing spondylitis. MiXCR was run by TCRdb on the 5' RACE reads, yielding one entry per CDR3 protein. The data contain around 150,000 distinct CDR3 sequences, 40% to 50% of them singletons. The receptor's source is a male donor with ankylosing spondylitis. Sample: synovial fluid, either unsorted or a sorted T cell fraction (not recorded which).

CDR3: CASSQVEFYVSDNEQFF. CDR3 DNA: TGCGCCAGCAGCCAAGTAGAGTTTTACGTGTCGGACAATGAGCAGTTCTTC. J is TRBJ2-1 and V is TRBV4-3; D is ambiguous. Looked up from germline, CDR1 is LGHNA and CDR2 is YSLEER. The CDR3 length is 17 residues. V was pared by 1 base and J by 5 bases, with 18 bases between.